This T cell receptor beta chain stems from a study of glioma-infiltrating T cells. Broader study findings: Tissue-blood divergence was below expectation in non-neoplastic patients, above in gliomas. Very few CDR3 sequences were shared between tissue and blood.

Trimming took off 1 base at V and 2 bases at J, with 15 bases between the two ends. Looked up from germline, CDR1 is DFQATT and CDR2 is SNEGSKA (reference sequence). CDR3 length equals 16 residues. The iRepertoire nested amplicon-rescue multiplex PCR amplified TCR alpha and beta CDR3s from RNA. Tissue mRNA or PBMC total RNA, 100-400 ng, went into one-step reverse transcription and amplification. TCRdb analysed the multiplex PCR reads with MiXCR anew, one entry per CDR3 protein. The table has fewer than 55,000 distinct CDR3 sequences, approximately 20% seen once. With regard to this clonotype: The antigen remains undetermined. Being one base from a much bigger clone, this may be a read error.

The sequence was obtained from a human donor with low-grade glioma or glioblastoma, undergoing nonglioma brain surgery, or in good health (not recorded which). Sequenced input: glioma tissue, nonneoplastic brain tissue, or PBMCs (not recorded which). The chain uses TRBV20-1 and TRBJ1-5; D is unclear. The CDR3: CSARGTGNGRNQPQHF. The CDR3 nucleotides are TGCAGTGCTAGAGGGACGGGGAACGGGCGCAATCAGCCCCAGCATTTT.